One sample yielded the 13 T cell receptor beta chains listed below, sequenced in a study of shared clonotypes between healthy human individuals. The assay was immunoSEQ multiplex PCR, and TCRdb's table has in-frame clones only and misses some. The sample has about 520,000 clones; around 73% are singletons. What was sequenced was PBMCs. The receptors originated from a woman aged 40 to 50 in good health. Some clones in this sample may be carry-over from other donors' samples.

V usage is TRBV19 and J usage is TRBJ2-3; TRBD1 is a possible D gene (5 bases). Trimming pared 5 bases from V and 3 bases from J, leaving 9 bases between. This CDR3 is built from 13 residues. The germline CDR1 and CDR2 sequences are LNHDA and SQIVND (reference sequence). In nucleotides, the CDR3 is TGTGCCAGTAGTTTATCAGGGACAGATACGCAGTATTTT. As protein: CASSLSGTDTQYF.

The J gene is TRBJ2-3, the V gene TRBV28; tentatively, D is TRBD2 (6 bases). From germline, CDR1 is MDHEN and CDR2 SYDVKM. Trimming took off 10 bases at V and 2 bases at J, with 13 bases between the two ends. CDR3 length: 13 amino acids. CDR3 loop: CATSGVLTDTQYF. The CDR3 bases are TGTGCCACCTCGGGGGTACTCACAGATACGCAGTATTTT.

The chain recombines TRBV28 with TRBJ2-7, with D unresolved. The CDR3 loop spans 12 amino acids. Germline CDR1 MDHEN, CDR2 SYDVKM. Between the trimmed V and J ends, which lost 3 bases and 3 bases, there was a span of 6 bases. The CDR3, as DNA: TGTGCCAGCAGTTTGGCAAACTACGAGCAGTACTTC. This encodes CASSLANYEQYF.

The chain employs TRBV30 and TRBJ1-5; weak D call: TRBD1 (5 bases). Germline V gives CDR1 GTSNPN, CDR2 SVGIG (reference sequence). V gave up 0 bases and J gave up 10 bases, with 19 bases separating them. CDR3 length equals 15 residues. The CDR3 DNA is TGTGCCTGGAGTGTACAAGGGGCAGGGTTTGGCCCCCAGCATTTT. Translation gives CAWSVQGAGFGPQHF.

This clone was seen a handful of times. The CDR3 region is CASSVEPTAFNYTF. The CDR3, as DNA: TGTGCCAGCAGCGTAGAGCCGACAGCTTTTAACTACACCTTC. The chain carries TRBV9 and TRBJ1-2; TRBD1 is a possible D gene (5 bases). V lost 0 bases to trimming and J lost 10 bases, with 16 bases between them. The CDR3 is made up of 14 amino acids. Germline CDR1 reads SGDLS; CDR2 reads YYNGEE.

This clone appeared a single time. V usage is TRBV7-9 and J usage is TRBJ2-1; D is perhaps TRBD1 or TRBD2 (5 bases each). The CDR3 loop spans 15 amino acids. Per germline, CDR1 SEHNR and CDR2 FQNEAQ (reference sequence). V was shortened by 4 bases and J by 5 bases, with 15 bases between the two germline ends. Here the CDR3 DNA reads TGTGCCAGCAGCTCGGGACGAACAATTCACAATGAGCAGTTCTTC. Residues: CASSSGRTIHNEQFF.

This clone has a single count. CDR3 amino acids: CASSSTSGYEQYF. CDR3 DNA: TGTGCCAGCAGCAGCACTAGCGGCTACGAGCAGTACTTC. The chain recombines TRBV5-6 with TRBJ2-7, with 8 bases lining up with TRBD2. The J segment lost 3 bases and the V segment lost 4 bases, leaving 3 bases of the junction unmatched. CDR1 and CDR2 (germline): SGHDT, YYEEEE. The CDR3 runs 13 residues.

The J gene is TRBJ2-7, the V gene TRBV5-6, with TRBD2 matching over 10 bases. Germline CDR1 SGHDT, CDR2 YYEEEE. The CDR3 contains 16 residues. After removal of 4 bases from V and 0 bases from J, the junction contained 7 bases not matched to a gene. Here the CDR3 DNA reads TGTGCCAGCAGCCCCGGACTAGCGGTTTCCTCCTACGAGCAGTACTTC. Its protein is CASSPGLAVSSYEQYF.

This clone was picked up a small number of times. This chain links TRBV28 with TRBJ2-4, with TRBD1 as a possible D gene (5 bases). Germline V gene lookup returns CDR1 MDHEN and CDR2 SYDVKM. The CDR3 spans 11 residues. Trimming stripped 2 bases from V and 13 bases from J, with 9 bases between. The CDR3 sequence: CASSLQGRQYF. As DNA, the CDR3 is TGTGCCAGCAGTTTACAGGGTAGACAGTACTTC. Filled out from reference TRBV28 and TRBJ2-4, the complete variable domain reads DVKVTQSSRYLVKRTGEKVFLECVQDMDHENMFWYRQDPGLGLRLIYFSYDVKMKEKGDIPEGYSVSREKKERFSLILESASTNQTSMYLCASSLQGRQYFGAGTRLSVL.

The rearrangement uses TRBV5-1 and TRBJ2-5; 11 positions agree with TRBD2. Trimming cost V 2 bases and J 5 bases; bases outside gene matches: 8. Germline assignment: CDR1 SGHRS and CDR2 YFSETQ. The CDR3 loop spans 16 amino acids. CDR3 nucleotide sequence: TGCGCCAGCAGCTTAGGGGTAGCGGGAGGGCCGGAGACCCAGTACTTC. Amino acid sequence: CASSLGVAGGPETQYF.

This clone was counted only a few times. This chain connects TRBV30 to TRBJ1-1, with D tentatively TRBD1 (5 bases). Germline lookup yields CDR1 GTSNPN and CDR2 SVGIG (reference sequence). Trimming stripped 0 bases from V and 4 bases from J, with 12 bases between. The CDR3 contains 14 residues. CDR3 loop: CAWSVEGLITEAFF. The CDR3 nucleotides are TGTGCCTGGAGTGTAGAGGGGTTAATCACTGAAGCTTTCTTT.

This chain uses TRBV28 with TRBJ1-2; perhaps TRBD1 as D (5 bases). V lost 6 bases to trimming and J lost 1 base, with 12 bases between them. The CDR3 spans 14 residues. In germline, CDR1 is MDHEN, CDR2 SYDVKM. The CDR3 DNA sequence: TGTGCCAGCAGGGCGGCCGACAGTAACTATGGCTACACCTTC. Its protein is CASRAADSNYGYTF.

In the case of this clone: Other nucleotide sequences from this sample produce the same CDR3. The rearrangement links TRBV6-1 to TRBJ1-6; TRBD1 aligns across 7 bases. The V gene end was trimmed by 4 bases and the J gene end by 8 bases; junction bases not matched to a gene: 8. There are 15 residues in the CDR3. The V gene's germline CDR1 is MNHNS and CDR2 SASEGT. CDR3 amino acids: CASSVSNRGHSPLHF. The DNA of the CDR3 is TGTGCCAGCAGTGTCTCTAATAGGGGGCATTCACCCCTCCACTTT.